Presented here are 18 T cell receptor beta chains from one specimen sequenced in a study of blood T cell repertoires in COVID-19. Data came from immunoSEQ multiplex PCR; TCRdb stores just in-frame clones and leaves some out. This table holds 250,000 to 300,000 clones, about 89% found once. The sample was PBMCs or T cells enriched from blood (not recorded which). The receptors here all came from a man aged 40-50 years who had recovered from COVID-19.

V and J are TRBV6-4 and TRBJ2-1; unclear D gene. The germline V gene has CDR1 MRHNA and CDR2 SNTAGT. The V end was cut by 3 bases, the J end by 1 base, with 10 bases between. The CDR3 contains 15 residues. This CDR3 reads CASSETIQSYNEQFF. The CDR3 DNA reads as TGTGCCAGCAGTGAGACAATTCAATCCTACAATGAGCAGTTCTTC.

This chain uses TRBV6-2 or TRBV6-3 with TRBJ2-3; TRBD2 agrees at 10 bases. The V gene end was trimmed by 4 bases and the J gene end by 5 bases; junction bases not matched to a gene: 9. Germline CDR1 and CDR2: MNHEY and SVGEGT. There are 16 residues in the CDR3. This chain's CDR3 is CASSLPSGGAGDTQYF. In DNA, the CDR3 is TGTGCCAGCAGTTTACCGAGCGGGGGGGCCGGAGATACGCAGTATTTT.

This CDR3 reads CASSERQGDYGYTF. The CDR3 region has the DNA TGTGCCAGCAGTGAACGGCAGGGTGACTATGGCTACACCTTC. This chain uses TRBV6-1 with TRBJ1-2; tentative D call: TRBD1 (5 bases). V lost 2 bases and J 3 bases, leaving 10 bases between the germline ends. Germline values: CDR1 MNHNS, CDR2 SASEGT. This CDR3 has 14 residues.

The rearrangement uses TRBV19 and TRBJ2-7, with 9 nucleotides matching TRBD1. Germline V lookup: CDR1 LNHDA, CDR2 SQIVND (reference sequence). The CDR3 consists of 15 residues. The V gene end was trimmed by 2 bases and the J gene end by 3 bases; junction bases not matched to a gene: 5. The chain's CDR3 is CASSIRGQGSYEQYF. CDR3 in DNA: TGTGCCAGTAGTATACGGGGACAGGGTAGCTACGAGCAGTACTTC.

The CDR3 here is CASSGDRAGYTEAFF. The DNA of the CDR3 is TGTGCCAGCAGTGGCGACAGGGCTGGTTACACTGAAGCTTTCTTT. The V call is TRBV25-1, the J call TRBJ1-1, with TRBD1 matching 7 bases. V trimming: 4 bases; J trimming: 3 bases; junction bases outside the gene matches: 8. Per the germline V gene, CDR1 is MGHDK and CDR2 is SYGVNS. This CDR3 is 15 amino acids long. Full variable domain (missing parts from reference TRBV25-1 and TRBJ1-1): EADIYQTPRYLVIGTGKKITLECSQTMGHDKMYWYQQDPGMELHLIHYSYGVNSTEKGDLSSESTVSRIRTEHFPLTLESARPSHTSQYLCASSGDRAGYTEAFFGQGTRLTVV.

The chain recombines TRBV18 with TRBJ2-1; 11 positions agree with TRBD2. V shed 3 bases and J 7 bases; nucleotides not matched to a gene: 8. The CDR3 has 16 residues. Germline CDR1 reads KGHSH; CDR2 reads LQKENI. The DNA of the CDR3 is TGTGCCAGCTCACCTATACTAGCGGGGGCCCAAAATGAGCAGTTCTTC. This codes for CASSPILAGAQNEQFF.

The chain combines TRBV12-5 with TRBJ1-2; TRBD1 matches at 9 bases. This CDR3 spans 14 amino acids. Germline V gene data show CDR1 as LGHNT and CDR2 as FRNRAP. V gave up 3 bases and J gave up 5 bases; unmatched junction bases: 4. For the CDR3, the DNA is TGTGCTAGTGGTTTAGGTGGGACAGGGTATGGCTACACCTTC. The encoded protein is CASGLGGTGYGYTF.

This chain links TRBV7-9 with TRBJ1-3; no clear D. The CDR3 has 14 residues. V lost 3 bases to trimming and J lost 4 bases, with 10 bases between them. The germline gives CDR1 SEHNR, CDR2 FQNEAQ (reference sequence). CDR3 DNA sequence: TGTGCCAGCAGCTTGGCTGACACGGGAAACACCATATATTTT. Encoded protein: CASSLADTGNTIYF.

This chain connects TRBV5-1 to TRBJ1-2; D might be TRBD1 (6 bases). The germline CDR1 and CDR2 sequences are SGHRS and YFSETQ. The CDR3 has 15 residues. V was cut by 5 bases and J by 5 bases, with 19 bases left in between. CDR3 sequence reads: CASSSDAGTKYGYTF. CDR3 DNA sequence: TGCGCCAGCAGTTCAGACGCCGGGACAAAATATGGCTACACCTTC.

There are a few counts of this clone. The V and J genes are TRBV7-3 and TRBJ1-1; the D is unclear. The CDR3 totals 16 residues. The V and J ends lost 4 bases and 5 bases respectively, with 20 bases between them. CDR1 and CDR2 (germline): SGHTA, FQGTGA. The CDR3 spells CASSSGKNTAGTEAFF. CDR3 nucleotide sequence: TGTGCCAGCAGCTCCGGAAAAAATACGGCGGGGACTGAAGCTTTCTTT.

The V gene is TRBV29-1, the J gene TRBJ2-3; 11 nucleotides line up with TRBD2. V lost 5 bases to trimming and J lost 1 base; unmatched junction nucleotides: 14. The CDR3 sequence is 18 residues long. Germline V gives CDR1 SQVTM, CDR2 ANQGSEA. In nucleotides, the CDR3 is TGCAGCGTTAGTAGCGGGAGGGGAGGAGGCGGGGGCACAGATACGCAGTATTTT. Translation: CSVSSGRGGGGGTDTQYF.

Only one count was recorded for this clone. V gene TRBV7-3 combines with J gene TRBJ2-3; D perhaps matches TRBD2 (6 bases). Per germline, CDR1 SGHTA and CDR2 FQGTGA. V gave up 5 bases and J gave up 2 bases, with 14 bases separating them. The CDR3 covers 15 residues. CDR3 protein: CASSALLATTDTQYF. In nucleotides, the CDR3 is TGTGCCAGCAGCGCCCTACTAGCTACCACAGATACGCAGTATTTT. The full variable domain, completed using reference TRBV7-3 and TRBJ2-3, is GAGVSQTPSNKVTEKGKYVELRCDPISGHTALYWYRQSLGQGPEFLIYFQGTGAADDSGLPNDRFFAVRPEGSVSTLKIQRTERGDSAVYLCASSALLATTDTQYFGPGTRLTVL.

The V gene is TRBV10-1, the J gene TRBJ2-1; 7 bases agree with TRBD1. Trimming at V came to 9 bases and at J to 5 bases, leaving 10 bases not matched to a gene. Germline assignment: CDR1 WNHNN and CDR2 SYGVQD (reference sequence). This CDR3 spans 14 amino acids. CDR3 nucleotide sequence: TGCGCCAGACCTAGTTCCGGGACAGACAATGAGCAGTTCTTC. This codes for CARPSSGTDNEQFF.

This chain uses TRBV5-5 with TRBJ1-5; D is unclear. The CDR3 is made up of 16 amino acids. Trimming took 4 bases from V and 0 from J, leaving 14 bases between them. Germline CDR1 SGHKS, CDR2 YYEKEE (reference sequence). In DNA, the CDR3 is TGTGCCAGCAGCCGGGAAGGCCGGATTAGCAATCAGCCCCAGCATTTT. This sequence encodes CASSREGRISNQPQHF.

This chain joins TRBV28 and TRBJ2-2; no clear D gene. The CDR3 contains 14 residues. Germline CDR1 reads MDHEN; CDR2 reads SYDVKM. Trimming cost V 3 bases and J 3 bases, with 8 bases left between them. CDR3 sequence (DNA): TGTGCCAGCAGTTTGTGGCAGGACACCGGGGAGCTGTTTTTT. Translated: CASSLWQDTGELFF.

The chain links TRBV5-4 to TRBJ1-1, with D maybe TRBD1 (6 bases). This CDR3 region has 16 residues. V was pared by 4 bases and J by 4 bases, with 20 bases between. Germline CDR1 SGHNT, CDR2 YYREEE (reference sequence). This chain's CDR3 is CASSKAGTLALTEAFF. For the CDR3, the DNA is TGTGCCAGCAGCAAAGCAGGGACACTTGCTCTCACTGAAGCTTTCTTT.

This clone was detected only once. J is TRBJ2-7 and V is TRBV12-3 or TRBV12-4, with 8 bases aligning to TRBD2. The CDR3 runs to 13 residues. The V and J ends lost 6 bases and 6 bases, in that order; junction bases with no gene match: 7. The CDR3 protein is CASSRGGPGEQYF. CDR3 in DNA: TGTGCCAGCAGCCGGGGGGGCCCCGGCGAGCAGTACTTC.

The chain carries TRBV3-1 (or the pseudogene TRBV3-2) and TRBJ2-1; 7 nucleotides align to TRBD2. This CDR3 spans 15 amino acids. V lost 4 bases, J lost 4 bases, and 7 bases stayed unmatched. Germline V CDR1 and CDR2: LGHDT, YNNKEL (reference sequence). DNA of the CDR3: TGTGCCAGCAGCCCGCGGACTAGAAGTTACAATGAGCAGTTCTTC. It encodes CASSPRTRSYNEQFF.